These 26 T cell receptor beta chains came from one sample sequenced in a study of T cell changes during pregnancy in multiple sclerosis. The method was immunoSEQ multiplex PCR; TCRdb's version includes in-frame clones alone and lacks a portion of them. The sample has about 38,000 clones, roughly 91% seen once. Specimen: CD8+ T cells from peripheral blood mononuclear cells, collected in the second trimester of pregnancy. The receptors come from a female donor with multiple sclerosis, enrolled in a pregnancy study.

V usage is TRBV7-6 and J usage is TRBJ2-1; D unclear. The CDR3 is 15 amino acids. CDR1 and CDR2 (germline): SGHVS, FNYEAQ. Trimming removed 5 bases at V and 0 bases at J, with 11 bases between. Here the CDR3 DNA reads TGTGCCAGCAGCCAAACAACAAGCTCCTACAATGAGCAGTTCTTC. This translates into CASSQTTSSYNEQFF.

V gene TRBV6-6 combines with J gene TRBJ2-7; 16 positions agree with TRBD2. CDR1 and CDR2 (germline): MNHNY, SVGAGI (reference sequence). The CDR3 runs to 16 residues. J was trimmed by 5 bases and V by 7 bases; bases with no gene match: 8. In nucleotides, the CDR3 is TGTGCCAGCACCCTAGGGACTAGCGGGAGGGCCCACGAGCAGTACTTC. It specifies CASTLGTSGRAHEQYF.

The J gene is TRBJ2-3, the V gene TRBV6-5; the match to TRBD2 covers 8 bases. CDR3 length: 14 residues. V was pared by 7 bases and J by 2 bases, with 5 bases of the junction left unmatched. Germline CDR1 reads MNHEY; CDR2 reads SVGAGI. The CDR3 loop reads CASNYGRATDTQYF. The DNA for the CDR3 is TGTGCCAGCAACTACGGGAGGGCCACAGATACGCAGTATTTT.

This chain uses TRBV9 with TRBJ2-2; D possibly corresponds to TRBD1 (5 bases). V lost 3 bases and J lost 1, with 10 bases in between. CDR1 and CDR2 (germline): SGDLS, YYNGEE. The CDR3 length is 15 residues. DNA of the CDR3: TGTGCCAGCAGCGCAGGGCAGGGGAACACCGGGGAGCTGTTTTTT. Protein: CASSAGQGNTGELFF.

The chain joins TRBV2 to TRBJ1-1; TRBD1 matches at 7 bases. The CDR3 contains 12 residues. V dropped 6 bases and J dropped 6; count of bases not matched to a gene: 4. Germline CDR1 reads SNHLY; CDR2 reads FYNNEI. The DNA of the CDR3 is TGTGCCAGCAGGGAACAGGGGCCTGAAGCTTTCTTT. This sequence encodes CASREQGPEAFF.

This sequence joins TRBV14 and TRBJ2-7, with a possible D match to TRBD2 (5 bases). This CDR3 contains 15 residues. CDR1 and CDR2 from the germline V gene are SGHDN and FVKESK. V lost 0 bases to trimming and J lost 6 bases, with 15 bases between them. DNA for the CDR3: TGTGCCAGCAGCCAAGAGAACGGACTGGGGTTCGAGCAGTACTTC. Its protein is CASSQENGLGFEQYF.

The V gene is TRBV6-5, the J gene TRBJ1-1; possibly TRBD1 for D (5 bases). V lost 6 bases to trimming and J lost 0 bases, with 11 bases between them. The CDR3 loop spans 14 amino acids. The V gene's germline CDR1 is MNHEY and CDR2 SVGAGI. In DNA, the CDR3 is TGTGCCAGCAGCCCCCCCAGGGTGAACACTGAAGCTTTCTTT. Translating it yields CASSPPRVNTEAFF.

The rearrangement joins TRBV6-1 to TRBJ2-7; D is possibly TRBD2 (5 bases). CDR1 is MNHNS and CDR2 is SASEGT in the germline V gene. The V end was cut by 4 bases, the J end by 3 bases, with 10 bases between. This CDR3 has 13 amino acids. CDR3 in amino acids: CASSADWVYEQYF. CDR3 DNA: TGTGCCAGCAGTGCGGACTGGGTCTACGAGCAGTACTTC.

V is TRBV9 and J is TRBJ2-1; 10 bases map to TRBD2. The CDR3 covers 16 residues. V trimming: 0 bases; J trimming: 7 bases; junction bases outside the gene matches: 7. CDR1 and CDR2 from the germline V gene are SGDLS and YYNGEE. This CDR3 reads CASSVGERGGWNEQFF. Written as DNA, the CDR3 is TGTGCCAGCAGCGTAGGGGAGCGGGGGGGCTGGAATGAGCAGTTCTTC.

V gene TRBV9 combines with J gene TRBJ2-7; 10 positions match TRBD1. This CDR3 comprises 15 residues. Germline CDR1 reads SGDLS; CDR2 reads YYNGEE. V dropped 2 bases and J dropped 5; count of bases not matched to a gene: 7. The CDR3 loop is CASSVRDRGFNEQYF. The CDR3 DNA reads TGTGCCAGCAGCGTCCGGGACAGGGGATTTAACGAGCAGTACTTC.

The chain employs TRBV19 and TRBJ1-5; TRBD1 might be the D (5 bases). CDR3 length: 15 amino acids. V gave up 7 bases and J gave up 5 bases, with 18 bases separating them. The germline gives CDR1 LNHDA, CDR2 SQIVND (reference sequence). CDR3 residues: CASNPGGSFYQPQHF. The DNA for the CDR3 is TGTGCCAGTAACCCGGGGGGGTCTTTTTATCAGCCCCAGCATTTT.

J is TRBJ1-4 and V is TRBV5-4, with 7 bases fitting TRBD1. The ends lost 3 bases at V and 1 base at J; junction bases unmatched: 3. CDR1 SGHNT and CDR2 YYREEE come from the germline V gene (reference sequence). The CDR3 covers 15 residues. The CDR3 region is CASSSPGGTNEKLFF. The CDR3 region has the DNA TGTGCCAGCAGCTCCCCAGGGGGAACTAATGAAAAACTGTTTTTT.

V is TRBV21-1 and J is TRBJ2-3; the table's D call TRBD2 went unverified against the DNA. TRBV21-1 is a recognized pseudogene. The CDR3 has 15 residues. CDR3 coding DNA: TGTGCCAGCAGCAAGACGGAGCGGGGCACAGATACGCAGTATTTT. Protein sequence: CASSKTERGTDTQYF.

The J gene is TRBJ2-1, the V gene TRBV7-3, with D maybe TRBD2 (5 bases). CDR1 is SGHTA and CDR2 is FQGTGA in the germline V gene. Trimming removed 1 base from V and 10 bases from J, with 11 bases in between. This CDR3 spans 13 amino acids. The CDR3 here is CASSLNGDGEQFF. Here the CDR3 DNA reads TGTGCCAGCAGCTTAAACGGGGATGGGGAGCAGTTCTTC. Full variable domain (missing parts from reference TRBV7-3 and TRBJ2-1): GAGVSQTPSNKVTEKGKYVELRCDPISGHTALYWYRQSLGQGPEFLIYFQGTGAADDSGLPNDRFFAVRPEGSVSTLKIQRTERGDSAVYLCASSLNGDGEQFFGPGTRLTVL.

This clone came up once. This chain links TRBV7-6 with TRBJ1-5, with unresolved D. Trimming removed 1 base from V and 3 bases from J, with 10 bases in between. The CDR3 extends over 15 amino acids. Germline V gene data show CDR1 as SGHVS and CDR2 as FNYEAQ. The CDR3 is CASSLGGGFNQPQHF. As DNA, the CDR3 is TGTGCCAGCAGCTTAGGGGGAGGATTCAATCAGCCCCAGCATTTT.

V gene TRBV30 combines with J gene TRBJ1-1, with TRBD1 matching over 9 bases. CDR1 is GTSNPN and CDR2 is SVGIG in the germline V gene (reference sequence). J was trimmed by 5 bases and V by 0 bases; bases with no gene match: 4. The CDR3 totals 14 residues. This chain's CDR3 is CAWSVGQGKTEAFF. CDR3 DNA: TGTGCCTGGAGTGTCGGACAGGGGAAGACTGAAGCTTTCTTT.

V usage is TRBV30 and J usage is TRBJ1-2; TRBD1 agrees at 12 bases. Germline V CDR1 and CDR2: GTSNPN, SVGIG (reference sequence). This CDR3 spans 16 amino acids. The V and J ends lost 5 bases and 6 bases, in that order; junction bases with no gene match: 13. CDR3 DNA: TGTGCCTGGGACCCGGGACAGGGGGCGCGTAGGGATGGCTACACCTTC. It codes for CAWDPGQGARRDGYTF.

This clone showed up just once. The germline gene is not matched at one end of the junction; a read error may be the cause. The chain employs TRBV5-5 and TRBJ1-1; 11 nucleotides match TRBD1. Germline V CDR1 and CDR2: SGHKS, YYEKEE (reference sequence). The CDR3 length is 13 residues. This CDR3 is CASRLGTGGKAFF. CDR3 in DNA: TGTGCCAGCAGGTTGGGGACAGGGGGTAAAGCTTTCTTT.

This chain joins TRBV6-4 and TRBJ2-3, with 10 bases that match TRBD1. There are 15 residues in the CDR3. V was pared by 0 bases and J by 4 bases, with 1 base of the junction left unmatched. The germline gives CDR1 MRHNA, CDR2 SNTAGT. The CDR3 sequence: CASSDSTGGADTQYF. CDR3 coding DNA: TGTGCCAGCAGTGACTCGACAGGGGGCGCAGATACGCAGTATTTT.

This clone is medium-sized (0.01 to 0.1%). The chain employs TRBV27 and TRBJ1-1, with 8 bases that match TRBD1. The CDR3 loop spans 13 amino acids. Trimming at V came to 2 bases and at J to 11 bases, leaving 7 bases not matched to a gene. Germline assignment: CDR1 MNHEY and CDR2 SMNVEV (reference sequence). The CDR3, as DNA: TGTGCCAGCAGTTTAGCAGGGGGCCCCGAGGCTTTCTTT. It codes for CASSLAGGPEAFF.

The rearrangement uses TRBV4-2 and TRBJ1-3; D unclear. This CDR3 spans 15 amino acids. V was trimmed by 1 base and J by 0 bases, leaving 7 bases between them. Per germline, CDR1 LGHNA and CDR2 YNFKEQ. As DNA, the CDR3 is TGTGCCAGCAGCCAAGCAGGATTCTCTGGAAACACCATATATTTT. Encoded protein: CASSQAGFSGNTIYF.

The chain couples TRBV19 to TRBJ1-1, with TRBD1 as a possible D gene (5 bases). The V and J ends lost 3 bases and 4 bases respectively, with 18 bases between them. The CDR3 loop spans 16 amino acids. Germline V lookup: CDR1 LNHDA, CDR2 SQIVND (reference sequence). CDR3 amino acids: CASSMVFLGEGTEAFF. CDR3 coding DNA: TGTGCCAGTAGTATGGTGTTTCTGGGGGAGGGCACTGAAGCTTTCTTT.

The CDR3 DNA follows: TGTGCCAGCAGTTACAGGGATAACTATGGCTACACCTTC. Protein: CASSYRDNYGYTF. The V call is TRBV5-4, the J call TRBJ1-2; TRBD1 is a possible D gene (6 bases). The V gene lost 5 bases and the J gene lost 1 base, with 9 bases spanning the gap. The CDR3 loop spans 13 amino acids. Germline V gene sequence: CDR1 SGHNT, CDR2 YYREEE (reference sequence). Drawing the rest from reference TRBV5-4 and TRBJ1-2, the complete variable domain is ETGVTQSPTHLIKTRGQQVTLRCSSQSGHNTVSWYQQALGQGPQFIFQYYREEENGRGNFPPRFSGLQFPNYSSELNVNALELDDSALYLCASSYRDNYGYTFGSGTRLTVV.

This chain uses TRBV28 with TRBJ1-2, with 8 bases identical to TRBD1. Losses at the gene ends were 2 bases for V and 4 bases for J; bases not matched to a gene: 3. CDR1 and CDR2 (germline): MDHEN, SYDVKM. This CDR3 region has 14 residues. CDR3 coding DNA: TGTGCCAGCAGTTTAACGACAGGGGCCTATGGCTACACCTTC. Protein product: CASSLTTGAYGYTF.

J is TRBJ1-2 and V is TRBV4-2, with unresolved D. Trimming left V 4 bases short and J 5 bases short, with 14 bases between. This CDR3 has 14 amino acids. Germline lookup yields CDR1 LGHNA and CDR2 YNFKEQ. CDR3 sequence: CASSPFSQHYGYTF. In DNA, the CDR3 is TGTGCCAGCAGCCCGTTTTCACAGCATTATGGCTACACCTTC.

This clone is termed medium-sized. The rearrangement uses TRBV27 and TRBJ2-7; tentative D call: TRBD1 (5 bases). CDR3 length: 16 residues. The germline V gene encodes CDR1 MNHEY and CDR2 SMNVEV (reference sequence). Deletions cut 3 bases from V and 3 bases from J, with 18 bases between. This CDR3 is CASSFSNQGEVYEQYF. Here the CDR3 DNA reads TGTGCCAGCAGTTTCTCCAATCAGGGTGAGGTCTACGAGCAGTACTTC.